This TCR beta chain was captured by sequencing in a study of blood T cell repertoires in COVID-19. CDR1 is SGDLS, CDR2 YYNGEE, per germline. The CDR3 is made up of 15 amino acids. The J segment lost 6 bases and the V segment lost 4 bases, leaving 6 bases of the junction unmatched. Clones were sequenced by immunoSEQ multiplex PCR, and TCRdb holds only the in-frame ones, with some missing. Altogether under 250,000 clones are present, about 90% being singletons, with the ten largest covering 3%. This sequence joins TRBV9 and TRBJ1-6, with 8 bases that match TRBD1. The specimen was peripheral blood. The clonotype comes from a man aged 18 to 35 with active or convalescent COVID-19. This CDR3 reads CASSPLDRANSPLHF. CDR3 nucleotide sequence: TGTGCCAGCAGCCCTCTGGACAGGGCTAATTCACCCCTCCACTTT.